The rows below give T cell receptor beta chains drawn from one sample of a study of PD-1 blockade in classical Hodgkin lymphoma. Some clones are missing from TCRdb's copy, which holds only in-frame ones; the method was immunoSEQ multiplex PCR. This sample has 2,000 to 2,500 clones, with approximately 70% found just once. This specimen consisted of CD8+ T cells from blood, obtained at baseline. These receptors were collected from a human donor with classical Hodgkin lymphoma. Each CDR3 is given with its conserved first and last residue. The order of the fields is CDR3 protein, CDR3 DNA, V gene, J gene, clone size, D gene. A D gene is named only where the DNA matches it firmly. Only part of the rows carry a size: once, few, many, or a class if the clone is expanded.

CASREFGTASGNTIYF,TGTGCCAGCAGAGAATTTGGGACAGCGTCTGGAAACACCATATATTTT,TRBV2,TRBJ1-3,-,TRBD1
CASSLVLGGTYEQYF,TGTGCCAGCAGCTTAGTTCTGGGAGGGACTTACGAGCAGTACTTC,TRBV7-9,TRBJ2-7,-,TRBD2
CASSVVLAGDTGELFF,TGTGCCAGCAGTGTGGTACTAGCGGGGGACACCGGGGAGCTGTTTTTT,TRBV25-1,TRBJ2-2,-,TRBD2
CASSLLAGDSLNSPLHF,TGTGCCAGCAGTTTATTGGCAGGGGATAGTTTAAATTCACCCCTCCACTTT,TRBV28,TRBJ1-6,-,-
CASSLEFQGLGVQAFF,TGTGCCAGCAGCTTAGAGTTTCAGGGCTTGGGGGTTCAAGCTTTCTTT,TRBV7-9,TRBJ1-1,-,-
CASSLRTGGTGELFF,TGTGCCAGCAGCTTAAGGACAGGCGGCACCGGGGAGCTGTTTTTT,TRBV7-2,TRBJ2-2,few,TRBD1
CASSVQTRGGTEAFF,TGTGCCAGCAGCGTCCAGACGAGGGGCGGCACTGAAGCTTTCTTT,TRBV7-9,TRBJ1-1,few,-
CASSQDEGMINIQYF,TGCGCCAGCAGCCAAGACGAGGGAATGATAAACATTCAGTACTTC,TRBV4-3,TRBJ2-4,-,-
CASSWTGGENTEAFF,TGCGCCAGCAGCTGGACAGGGGGAGAGAACACTGAAGCTTTCTTT,TRBV5-1,TRBJ1-1,-,TRBD1
CASGTGGYEQYF,TGTGCCAGCGGGACAGGGGGCTACGAGCAGTACTTC,TRBV9,TRBJ2-7,-,TRBD1
CASSLGLGGGGKNIQYF,TGTGCCAGCAGCTTAGGGTTGGGAGGGGGAGGCAAAAACATTCAGTACTTC,TRBV7-9,TRBJ2-4,once,-
CASSYPTSGKETQYF,TGTGCCAGCAGTTACCCGACTAGCGGGAAAGAGACCCAGTACTTC,TRBV6-5,TRBJ2-5,-,TRBD2
CASSPGTSGSKYTDTQYF,TGTGCCAGCAGCCCCGGGACTAGCGGGAGTAAATACACAGATACGCAGTATTTT,TRBV5-4,TRBJ2-3,-,TRBD2
CASSYSGTGSYNEQFF,TGTGCCAGCAGTTACTCCGGGACAGGCTCCTACAATGAGCAGTTCTTC,TRBV6-5,TRBJ2-1,few,TRBD1
CASVGGLVTIGELFF,TGTGCCAGCGTGGGGGGACTAGTTACTATCGGGGAGCTGTTTTTT,TRBV6-7,TRBJ2-2,-,TRBD2